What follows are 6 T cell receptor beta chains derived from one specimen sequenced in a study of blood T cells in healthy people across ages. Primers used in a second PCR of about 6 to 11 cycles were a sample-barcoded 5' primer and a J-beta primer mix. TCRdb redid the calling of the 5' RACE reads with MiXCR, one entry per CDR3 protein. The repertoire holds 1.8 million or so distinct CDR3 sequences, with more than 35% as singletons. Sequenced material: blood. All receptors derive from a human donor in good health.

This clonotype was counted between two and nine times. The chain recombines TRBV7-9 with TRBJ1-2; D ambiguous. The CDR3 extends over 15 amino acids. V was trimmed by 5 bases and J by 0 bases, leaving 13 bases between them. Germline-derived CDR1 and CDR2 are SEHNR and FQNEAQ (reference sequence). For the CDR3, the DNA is TGTGCCAGCAGCCCCGGCAGAGTAGCTAACTATGGCTACACCTTC. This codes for CASSPGRVANYGYTF.

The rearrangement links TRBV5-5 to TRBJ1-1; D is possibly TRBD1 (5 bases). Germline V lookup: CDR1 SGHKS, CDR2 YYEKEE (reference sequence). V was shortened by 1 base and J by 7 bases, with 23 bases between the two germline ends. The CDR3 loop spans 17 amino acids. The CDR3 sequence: CASSLPWGRGIGIEAFF. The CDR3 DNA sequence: TGTGCCAGCAGCTTGCCCTGGGGGAGGGGAATTGGGATTGAAGCTTTCTTT. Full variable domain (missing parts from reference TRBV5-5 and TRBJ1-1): DAGVTQSPTHLIKTRGQQVTLRCSPISGHKSVSWYQQVLGQGPQFIFQYYEKEERGRGNFPDRFSARQFPNYSSELNVNALLLGDSALYLCASSLPWGRGIGIEAFFGQGTRLTVV.

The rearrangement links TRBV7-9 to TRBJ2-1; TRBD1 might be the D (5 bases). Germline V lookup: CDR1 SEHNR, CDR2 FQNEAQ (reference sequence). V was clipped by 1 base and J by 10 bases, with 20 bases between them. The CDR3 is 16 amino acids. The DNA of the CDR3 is TGTGCCAGCAGCTTAGGGAACAGGCGAGGCTCCTACGAGCAGTTCTTC. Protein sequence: CASSLGNRRGSYEQFF.

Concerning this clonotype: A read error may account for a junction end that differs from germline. Here the CDR3 DNA reads TGTGCCGGCAGCTTAGGGCTGGGAGGCGACTATGGCTACACCTTC. As protein: CAGSLGLGGDYGYTF. The J gene is TRBJ1-2, the V gene TRBV7-2; D ambiguous. The CDR3 spans 15 residues. Germline CDR1 is SGHTA and CDR2 is FQGNSA.

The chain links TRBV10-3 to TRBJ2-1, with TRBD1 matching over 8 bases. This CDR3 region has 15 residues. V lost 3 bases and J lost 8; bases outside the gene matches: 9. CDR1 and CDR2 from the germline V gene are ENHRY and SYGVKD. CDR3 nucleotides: TGTGCCATCAGTGAAGGACAGGGCGTTCCCCATGAGCAGTTCTTC. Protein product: CAISEGQGVPHEQFF.

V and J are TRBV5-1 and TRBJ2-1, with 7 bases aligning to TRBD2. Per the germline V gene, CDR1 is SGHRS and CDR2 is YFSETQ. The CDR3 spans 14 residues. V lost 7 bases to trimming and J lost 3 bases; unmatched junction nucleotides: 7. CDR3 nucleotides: TGCGCCAGCGGGAATGGGGAGGGCTACAATGAGCAGTTCTTC. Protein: CASGNGEGYNEQFF. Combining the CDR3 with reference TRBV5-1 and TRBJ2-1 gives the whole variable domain KAGVTQTPRYLIKTRGQQVTLSCSPISGHRSVSWYQQTPGQGLQFLFEYFSETQRNKGNFPGRFSGRQFSNSRSEMNVSTLELGDSALYLCASGNGEGYNEQFFGPGTRLTVL.